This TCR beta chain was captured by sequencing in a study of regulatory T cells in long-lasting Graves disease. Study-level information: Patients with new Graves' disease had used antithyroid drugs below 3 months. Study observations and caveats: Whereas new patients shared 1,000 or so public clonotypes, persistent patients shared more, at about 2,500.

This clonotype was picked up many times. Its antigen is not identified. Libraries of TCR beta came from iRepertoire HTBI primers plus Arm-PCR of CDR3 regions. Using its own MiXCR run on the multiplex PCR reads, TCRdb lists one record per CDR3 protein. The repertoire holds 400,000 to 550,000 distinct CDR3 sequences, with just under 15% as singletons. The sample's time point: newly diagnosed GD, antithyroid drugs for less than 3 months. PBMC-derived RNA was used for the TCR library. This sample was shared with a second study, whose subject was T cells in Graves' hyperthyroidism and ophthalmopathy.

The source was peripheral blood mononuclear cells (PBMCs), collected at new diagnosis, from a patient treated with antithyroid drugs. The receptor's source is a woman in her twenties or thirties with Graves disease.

The CDR3 region is CASSPLAGRWEQFF. Written as DNA, the CDR3 is TGCGCCAGCAGCCCCCTAGCGGGAAGGTGGGAGCAGTTCTTC. V gene TRBV5-1 combines with J gene TRBJ2-1, with TRBD2 matching 9 bases. V gave up 4 bases and J gave up 10 bases; unmatched junction bases: 9. The CDR3 length is 14 residues. Germline V lookup: CDR1 SGHRS, CDR2 YFSETQ.